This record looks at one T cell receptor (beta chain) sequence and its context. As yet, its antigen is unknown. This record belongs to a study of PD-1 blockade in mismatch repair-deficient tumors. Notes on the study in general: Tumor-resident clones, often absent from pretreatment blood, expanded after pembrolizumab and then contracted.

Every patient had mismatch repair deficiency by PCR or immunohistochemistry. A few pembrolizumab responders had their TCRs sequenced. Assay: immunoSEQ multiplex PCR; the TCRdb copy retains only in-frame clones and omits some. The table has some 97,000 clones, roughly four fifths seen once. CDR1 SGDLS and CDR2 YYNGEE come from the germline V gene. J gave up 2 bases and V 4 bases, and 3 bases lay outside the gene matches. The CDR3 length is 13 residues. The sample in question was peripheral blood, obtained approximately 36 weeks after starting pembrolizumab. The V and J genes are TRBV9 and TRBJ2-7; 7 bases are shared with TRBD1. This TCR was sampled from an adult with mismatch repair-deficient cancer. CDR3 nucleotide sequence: TGTGCCAGCAGCCCCGACAGGGCCTACGAGCAGTACTTC. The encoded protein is CASSPDRAYEQYF. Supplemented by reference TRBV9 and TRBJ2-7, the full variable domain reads DSGVTQTPKHLITATGQRVTLRCSPRSGDLSVYWYQQSLDQGLQFLIQYYNGEERAKGNILERFSAQQFPDLHSELNLSSLELGDSALYFCASSPDRAYEQYFGPGTRLTVT.